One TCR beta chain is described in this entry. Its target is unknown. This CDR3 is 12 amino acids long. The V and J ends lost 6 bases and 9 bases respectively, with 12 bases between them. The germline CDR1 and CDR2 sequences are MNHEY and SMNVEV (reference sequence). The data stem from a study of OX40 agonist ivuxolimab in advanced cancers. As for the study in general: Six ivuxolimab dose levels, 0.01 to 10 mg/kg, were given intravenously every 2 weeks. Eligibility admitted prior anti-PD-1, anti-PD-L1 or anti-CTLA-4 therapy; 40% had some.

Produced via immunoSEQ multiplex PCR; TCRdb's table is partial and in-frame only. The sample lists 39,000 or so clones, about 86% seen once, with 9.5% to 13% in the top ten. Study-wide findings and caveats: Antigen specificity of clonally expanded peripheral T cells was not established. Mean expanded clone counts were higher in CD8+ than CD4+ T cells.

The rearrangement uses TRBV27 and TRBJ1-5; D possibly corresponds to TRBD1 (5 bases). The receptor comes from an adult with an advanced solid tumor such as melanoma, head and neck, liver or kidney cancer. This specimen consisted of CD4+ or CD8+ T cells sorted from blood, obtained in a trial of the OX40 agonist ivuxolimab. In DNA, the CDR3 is TGTGCCAGCAGCGACCCGGGGGGGCCCCAGCATTTT. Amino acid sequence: CASSDPGGPQHF.